A single sample gave rise to the 5 T cell receptor beta chains below, sequenced in a study of T cells in Graves' hyperthyroidism and ophthalmopathy. Amplification of TCR beta CDR3 regions used RNA as the template. Primed by the HTBI set, a first-round RT-PCR was run on the TCR CDR3. MiXCR was run by TCRdb on the multiplex PCR reads, yielding one entry per CDR3 protein. The repertoire consists of hundreds of thousands of distinct CDR3 sequences, with around 15% occurring once and the leading ten covering roughly a tenth. Sequencing was performed on blood. These receptors came from a woman aged 18-29 years with Graves' hyperthyroidism.

This clonotype has at least ten counts. The V call is TRBV29-1, the J call TRBJ1-2; the match to TRBD1 covers 7 bases. This CDR3 comprises 12 residues. After removal of 5 bases from V and 3 bases from J, the junction contained 3 bases not matched to a gene. In germline, CDR1 is SQVTM, CDR2 ANQGSEA. DNA of the CDR3: TGCAGCGTTACAGGGGAGGACTATGGCTACACCTTC. Its protein product is CSVTGEDYGYTF.

This clonotype was seen repeatedly, ten times or more. The chain recombines TRBV11-2 with TRBJ2-1; 9 bases fit TRBD2. Germline V lookup: CDR1 SGHAT, CDR2 FQNNGV. Unmatched junction bases numbered 3, after V lost 2 bases and J lost 7 bases. CDR3 length equals 14 residues. The CDR3 sequence is CASSLQREVNEQFF. DNA for the CDR3: TGTGCCAGCAGCTTACAGCGGGAGGTTAATGAGCAGTTCTTC.

The chain employs TRBV12-3 or TRBV12-4 and TRBJ2-1, with a tentative D call TRBD2 (5 bases). The CDR3 spans 13 residues. The germline V and J ends were trimmed by 10 bases and 0 bases, with 10 bases remaining between them. The CDR3 here is CATAGPSYNEQFF. DNA for the CDR3: TGTGCCACCGCGGGCCCCTCCTACAATGAGCAGTTCTTC.

In this sample, this clonotype turned up many times. The V call is TRBV18, the J call TRBJ2-3; 7 nucleotides agree with TRBD1. In germline, CDR1 is KGHSH, CDR2 LQKENI. Trimming removed 4 bases from V and 6 bases from J; junction bases left unmatched: 10. The CDR3 spans 15 residues. The CDR3 DNA is TGTGCCAGCTCACTGGACAGGACCCCGCCGGATACGCAGTATTTT. Protein sequence: CASSLDRTPPDTQYF.

A few counts support this clonotype. V gene TRBV30 combines with J gene TRBJ2-1, with D tentatively TRBD2 (6 bases). Germline CDR1 and CDR2: GTSNPN and SVGIG (reference sequence). The CDR3 has 17 residues. Between the trimmed V and J ends, which lost 0 bases and 0 bases, there was a span of 15 bases. CDR3 nucleotide sequence: TGTGCCTGGAGTGTATACGATGGGGGGTCCTCCTACAATGAGCAGTTCTTC. Translation: CAWSVYDGGSSYNEQFF.